These 27 T cell receptor beta chains were all obtained from the same sample, sequenced in a study of T cell clonality in common variable immunodeficiency (dated by TCRdb to 2015 to 2017). The library was produced with the immunoSEQ multiplex PCR assay. Drawn from immuneACCESS, this table holds only the in-frame rearrangements with V and J called that TCRdb kept. Clones are partly lost; checked studies trace under half to an unresolved V gene and leave the rest unexplained. In this sample the table shows around 39,000 clones, and no singletons are among them. Approximately 3.6% of the sample is taken by the ten largest. The sample consisted of peripheral blood mononuclear cells. These receptors all come from a person between 18 and 75 years old in good health.

There are many counts of this clone. The CDR3 end is not reached by the read, which stops 3 residues before it; the germline J gene fills it in. The chain links TRBV30 to TRBJ1-1, with TRBD1 matching over 7 bases. The junction had 2 bases not matched to a gene; V was cut back by 0 bases and J by 4 bases. The CDR3 totals 13 residues. Germline V gene sequence: CDR1 GTSNPN, CDR2 SVGIG (reference sequence). The CDR3 bases that were read are TGTGCCTGGAGTGTATCAGGGGGCACTGAA. Its translation is CAWSVSGGTE. The whole CDR3 is CAWSVSGGTEAFF.

This clone was detected only a few times. The read gets to within 3 residues of the CDR3 end, and the germline J gene fills in the rest. This chain connects TRBV30 to TRBJ1-1; perhaps TRBD1 as D (6 bases). Germline V lookup: CDR1 GTSNPN, CDR2 SVGIG (reference sequence). Trimming took off 4 bases at V and 4 bases at J, with 13 bases between the two ends. The CDR3 is made up of 13 amino acids. This CDR3 is CAWMAGALTEAFF. The CDR3 bases that were read are TGTGCCTGGATGGCAGGGGCGCTCACTGAA.

This clone showed up many times. The read finishes 3 residues shy of the CDR3 end, and the germline J gene is used to complete it. The chain carries TRBV20-1 and TRBJ1-1; maybe TRBD1 (5 bases). Between the trimmed V and J ends, which lost 2 bases and 1 base, there was a span of 5 bases. Germline V lookup: CDR1 DFQATT, CDR2 SNEGSKA (reference sequence). The CDR3 loop spans 12 amino acids. Incomplete CDR3 DNA: TGCAGTGCTAGACAGGGGAACACTGAA. Encoded protein: CSARQGNTE. The complete CDR3 reads CSARQGNTEAFF.

This clone was recorded many times. The DNA ends 3 residues before the CDR3 does, and the rest of the CDR3 is filled in from the germline J gene. The J gene is TRBJ2-1, the V gene TRBV5-1; no clear D. Deletions cut 2 bases from V and 6 bases from J, with 9 bases between. The length of the CDR3 is 13 residues. CDR1 is SGHRS and CDR2 is YFSETQ in the germline V gene. CDR3 DNA, as far as it was read: TGCGCCAGCAGCTTCGCCGTTAGCAATGAG. As protein: CASSFAVSNE. Given in full, the CDR3 is CASSFAVSNEQFF.

In this sample, this clone turned up many times. Read coverage stops 3 residues before the CDR3 terminus; the germline J gene supplies the remainder. This chain connects TRBV7-9 to TRBJ2-5; D is perhaps TRBD2 (6 bases). The V end lost 0 bases, the J end lost 2 bases, and 7 bases lay between the germline ends. The CDR3 covers 14 residues. The germline V gene encodes CDR1 SEHNR and CDR2 FQNEAQ (reference sequence). The CDR3 bases that were read are TGTGCCAGCAGCTTAGCTGGGACTCAAGAGACC. It translates to CASSLAGTQET. The complete CDR3 protein is CASSLAGTQETQYF. The entire variable domain, with the rest obtained from reference TRBV7-9 and TRBJ2-5, is as follows: DTGVSQNPRHKITKRGQNVTFRCDPISEHNRLYWYRQTLGQGPEFLTYFQNEAQLEKSRLLSDRFSAERPKGSFSTLEIQRTEQGDSAMYLCASSLAGTQETQYFGPGTRLLVL.

This clone was picked up many times. The read stops 3 residues short of the end of the CDR3; the missing end is completed from the germline J gene. This chain connects TRBV10-3 to TRBJ2-1; TRBD2 matches at 13 bases. Germline V gene data show CDR1 as ENHRY and CDR2 as SYGVKD. Germline trimming cut 4 bases from V and 6 bases from J; bases unmatched to any gene: 3. The CDR3 totals 15 residues. The CDR3 bases that were read are TGTGCCATCAGTGGGGGACTAGCGGGGTTCAATGAG. Translating gives CAISGGLAGFNE. The entire CDR3 protein is CAISGGLAGFNEQFF.

Points on this clone: The read ends 3 residues shy of where the CDR3 ends; the end is completed using the germline J gene. This chain uses TRBV18 with TRBJ1-5; weak D call: TRBD1 (6 bases). V gave up 0 bases and J gave up 2 bases, with 14 bases separating them. The CDR3 covers 17 residues. Germline loops: CDR1 KGHSH, CDR2 LQKENI. CDR3 sequence reads: CASSPPRAGEGNQPQHF. The sequenced part of the CDR3 DNA is TGTGCCAGCTCACCACCGCGGGCAGGGGAAGGCAATCAGCCC.

This clone was seen repeatedly, ten times or more. The read ends 3 residues before the CDR3 terminus; that terminus is restored from the germline J gene. This sequence joins TRBV23-1 and TRBJ1-2; tentative D call: TRBD1 (5 bases). TRBV23-1 is an ORF for which the function is uncertain. The CDR3 runs 14 residues. This CDR3 is CASSLPRGALSYTF. CDR3 bases read: TGCGCCAGCAGTCTTCCGAGGGGAGCCCTTTCC.

This clone was detected ten times or more. The read finishes 3 residues shy of the CDR3 end, and the germline J gene is used to complete it. The rearrangement joins TRBV30 to TRBJ1-5; the D gene is possibly TRBD1 (5 bases). Germline CDR1 GTSNPN, CDR2 SVGIG (reference sequence). The CDR3 totals 16 residues. V lost 1 base and J lost 2, with 15 bases in between. The sequenced CDR3 bases are TGTGCCTGGAGTGGGGCAGGGATTAGGGGCAATCAGCCC. It yields the protein CAWSGAGIRGNQP. The CDR3 in full is CAWSGAGIRGNQPQHF.

This clone was detected many times. The read ends 3 residues shy of where the CDR3 ends; the end is completed using the germline J gene. The chain combines TRBV19 with TRBJ2-1, with TRBD2 matching over 7 bases. The germline V gene has CDR1 LNHDA and CDR2 SQIVND (reference sequence). This CDR3 is built from 16 residues. Unmatched junction bases numbered 9, after V lost 7 bases and J lost 0 bases. CDR3 sequence: CASKIAGASSYNEQFF. The covered CDR3 bases are TGTGCCAGTAAGATAGCGGGTGCGAGCTCCTACAATGAG.

This clone has a count of ten or more. The sequenced CDR3 bases are TGCAGTGCTAGAGCCGGCACACTAGTAATTGGATCCTACGAG. It is translated as CSARAGTLVIGSYE. The full-length CDR3 reads as CSARAGTLVIGSYEQYF. The rearrangement joins TRBV20-1 to TRBJ2-7; the D gene is possibly TRBD2 (5 bases). The sequence runs out 3 residues before the end of the CDR3; the remainder is reconstructed from the germline J gene. The CDR3 is 17 residues long. V gave up 1 base and J gave up 1 base, with 20 bases separating them. CDR1 is DFQATT and CDR2 is SNEGSKA in the germline V gene (reference sequence).

This clone was recorded many times. The CDR3 end lies 3 residues beyond the end of the read and is filled in from the germline J gene. This chain connects TRBV2 to TRBJ1-6; 8 bases fit TRBD1. Germline CDR1 is SNHLY and CDR2 is FYNNEI. The junction had 4 bases not matched to a gene; V was cut back by 9 bases and J by 0 bases. The CDR3 sequence is 15 residues long. CDR3: CASQGASSYNSPLHF. CDR3 DNA (partial): TGTGCCAGTCAGGGGGCGAGCTCCTATAATTCACCC.

At least ten counts were recorded for this clone. The CDR3 extends 3 residues past the end of the read, so its final part is completed from the germline J gene. The rearrangement links TRBV30 to TRBJ2-1; TRBD2 matches 12 bases. Germline trimming cut 2 bases from V and 9 bases from J; bases unmatched to any gene: 5. The CDR3 is 14 residues long. Germline values: CDR1 GTSNPN, CDR2 SVGIG (reference sequence). CDR3 protein: CAWSRLAGVSEQFF. Incomplete CDR3 DNA: TGTGCCTGGAGTAGACTAGCGGGAGTAAGTGAG.

The table lists this clone with many counts. The read ends 3 residues shy of where the CDR3 ends; the end is completed using the germline J gene. The V gene is TRBV7-4, the J gene TRBJ1-4; 10 bases are shared with TRBD1. With V trimmed by 5 bases and J by 8 bases, 5 bases remained unmatched. Germline V gene sequence: CDR1 SGHVT, CDR2 SQSDAQ. There are 14 residues in the CDR3. Incomplete CDR3 DNA: TGTGCCAGCAGCCCGACAGGGGGCAGAGAAAAA. This translates into CASSPTGGREK. The full CDR3 protein reads CASSPTGGREKLFF.

This clone occurred many times. Read coverage stops 3 residues before the CDR3 terminus; the germline J gene supplies the remainder. The chain links TRBV20-1 to TRBJ1-1; weak D call: TRBD1 (6 bases). V lost 3 bases, J lost 0 bases, and 11 bases lay in between. Germline V CDR1 and CDR2: DFQATT, SNEGSKA (reference sequence). This CDR3 is 14 amino acids long. The CDR3 reads CSARDRILNTEAFF. The CDR3 bases that were read are TGCAGTGCTAGGGACAGAATATTGAACACTGAA.

Remarks on this clone: The DNA ends 3 residues before the CDR3 does, and the rest of the CDR3 is filled in from the germline J gene. The rearrangement joins TRBV19 to TRBJ2-7, with D perhaps matching TRBD2 (6 bases). Germline lookup yields CDR1 LNHDA and CDR2 SQIVND (reference sequence). The CDR3 spans 16 residues. V lost 5 bases and J 0 bases, leaving 17 bases between the germline ends. The CDR3 loop is CASSDIGAGNSYEQYF. The CDR3 bases that were read are TGTGCCAGTAGTGACATTGGGGCGGGGAACTCCTACGAG.

At least ten counts were recorded for this clone. The CDR3 end is not reached by the read, which stops 3 residues before it; the germline J gene fills it in. This rearrangement joins TRBV30 to TRBJ2-7, with 10 positions matching TRBD1. CDR1 and CDR2 (germline): GTSNPN, SVGIG (reference sequence). V trimming: 4 bases; J trimming: 3 bases; junction bases outside the gene matches: 3. The CDR3 totals 13 residues. CDR3 DNA, as far as it was read: TGTGCCTGGAAAGGGACAGGGGTCTACGAG. Protein sequence: CAWKGTGVYE. The complete CDR3 reads CAWKGTGVYEQYF.

This clone was seen only a few times. The read ends 3 residues early relative to the CDR3; the germline J gene fills the gap. The chain links TRBV18 to TRBJ1-2, with D maybe TRBD1 (6 bases). Germline V gene sequence: CDR1 KGHSH, CDR2 LQKENI. The CDR3 totals 15 residues. The CDR3: CASSSGGAAYNDYTF. Partial CDR3 DNA: TGTGCCAGCTCAAGCGGGGGGGCGGCCTACAATGAC.

This clone was counted ten times or more. The read is 3 residues too short to cover the CDR3 end, so that end is filled in from the germline J gene. This chain joins TRBV6-1 and TRBJ2-7; TRBD2 might be the D (6 bases). Looked up from germline, CDR1 is MNHNS and CDR2 is SASEGT. Trimming stripped 4 bases from V and 5 bases from J, with 12 bases between. The CDR3 runs 13 residues. CDR3: CASSGQRVNEQYF. CDR3 bases read: TGTGCCAGCAGTGGACAGCGGGTGAACGAG.

This clone appeared many times. The read ends 3 residues before the CDR3 terminus; that terminus is restored from the germline J gene. The V and J genes are TRBV5-4 and TRBJ2-3; possible D gene TRBD2, 7 bases. Per the germline V gene, CDR1 is SGHNT and CDR2 is YYREEE (reference sequence). CDR3 length equals 15 residues. The CDR3 DNA, read in part, is TGTGCCAGCAGCCCCGGAGGGGGGGCGGGTGAGACG. Amino acid sequence: CASSPGGGAGET. In full, the CDR3 is CASSPGGGAGETQYF.

As for this clone: The read ends 3 residues shy of where the CDR3 ends; the end is completed using the germline J gene. The V gene is TRBV5-6, the J gene TRBJ2-7; D is uncertain. V was cut by 5 bases and J by 2 bases, with 11 bases left in between. The germline V gene has CDR1 SGHDT and CDR2 YYEEEE. This CDR3 region has 13 residues. The covered CDR3 bases are TGTGCCAGCAGTGCGGCGGCCACCTACGAG. Amino acids: CASSAAATYE. The whole CDR3 sequence is CASSAAATYEQYF.

This clone came up many times. Incomplete CDR3 DNA: TGTGCCAGCAGCCAAGTTTCAGGGTCATCCTACAATGAG. As protein: CASSQVSGSSYNE. The full CDR3 protein reads CASSQVSGSSYNEQFF. J is TRBJ2-1 and V is TRBV14, with TRBD1 as a possible D gene (5 bases). The read terminates 3 residues ahead of where the CDR3 ends, so the germline J gene completes it. The V and J ends lost 1 base and 1 base respectively, with 11 bases between them. Germline CDR1 reads SGHDN; CDR2 reads FVKESK. The CDR3 is made up of 16 amino acids.

This clone came up many times. The read stops 3 residues short of the end of the CDR3; the missing end is completed from the germline J gene. The rearrangement uses TRBV30 and TRBJ2-1; possible D gene TRBD1, 6 bases. The CDR3 runs 17 residues. Trimming took off 4 bases at V and 3 bases at J, with 22 bases between the two ends. Germline V gene sequence: CDR1 GTSNPN, CDR2 SVGIG (reference sequence). The part of the CDR3 DNA that was read is TGTGCCTGGATTACCCAGACAGGAAGGCGTAACTACAATGAG. Amino acids: CAWITQTGRRNYNE. The full CDR3 sequence reads CAWITQTGRRNYNEQFF.

This clone was counted many times. With the read ending 3 residues before the CDR3 end, the germline J gene is used to fill in that end. The V call is TRBV4-2, the J call TRBJ2-5; D is possibly TRBD2 (5 bases). Looked up from germline, CDR1 is LGHNA and CDR2 is YNFKEQ. Trimming removed 0 bases from V and 3 bases from J, with 11 bases in between. CDR3 length equals 15 residues. CDR3 bases read: TGTGCCAGCAGCCAAGATCGGGGTGGGGAAGAGACC. Protein product: CASSQDRGGEET. The full CDR3 protein is CASSQDRGGEETQYF.

This clone appeared a few times. The read terminates 3 residues before the CDR3 end, so the remaining end is supplied by the germline J gene. The gene calls are TRBV7-9 and TRBJ2-4; possible D gene TRBD2, 7 bases. This CDR3 is built from 14 residues. The V gene's germline CDR1 is SEHNR and CDR2 FQNEAQ (reference sequence). The CDR3 protein is CASSLGGGGYGQYF. CDR3 DNA (partial): TGTGCCAGCAGCTTAGGCGGGGGCGGCTATGGT.

A word on this clone: With the read ending 3 residues before the CDR3 end, the germline J gene is used to fill in that end. The chain joins TRBV19 to TRBJ2-1; 7 positions agree with TRBD2. V trimming: 6 bases; J trimming: 3 bases; junction bases outside the gene matches: 11. This CDR3 contains 16 residues. Germline CDR1 and CDR2: LNHDA and SQIVND (reference sequence). The CDR3 bases that were read are TGTGCCAGTAGCGGAATTCTAGCGGTAGGCTACAATGAG. It translates to CASSGILAVGYNE. The CDR3, in full, reads CASSGILAVGYNEQFF. The entire variable domain, with the rest obtained from reference TRBV19 and TRBJ2-1, is as follows: DGGITQSPKYLFRKEGQNVTLSCEQNLNHDAMYWYRQDPGQGLRLIYYSQIVNDFQKGDIAEGYSVSREKKESFPLTVTSAQKNPTAFYLCASSGILAVGYNEQFFGPGTRLTVL.

The sample holds many counts of this clone. The CDR3 end lies 3 residues beyond the end of the read and is filled in from the germline J gene. This chain uses TRBV20-1 with TRBJ2-4, with TRBD1 identical over 11 bases. The CDR3 runs to 15 residues. Germline CDR1 reads DFQATT; CDR2 reads SNEGSKA (reference sequence). The DNA read from the CDR3 is TGCAGTGCACTGGACAGGGGGCGCGGTAACTATGGT. This codes for CSALDRGRGNYG. The entire CDR3 is CSALDRGRGNYGQYF.